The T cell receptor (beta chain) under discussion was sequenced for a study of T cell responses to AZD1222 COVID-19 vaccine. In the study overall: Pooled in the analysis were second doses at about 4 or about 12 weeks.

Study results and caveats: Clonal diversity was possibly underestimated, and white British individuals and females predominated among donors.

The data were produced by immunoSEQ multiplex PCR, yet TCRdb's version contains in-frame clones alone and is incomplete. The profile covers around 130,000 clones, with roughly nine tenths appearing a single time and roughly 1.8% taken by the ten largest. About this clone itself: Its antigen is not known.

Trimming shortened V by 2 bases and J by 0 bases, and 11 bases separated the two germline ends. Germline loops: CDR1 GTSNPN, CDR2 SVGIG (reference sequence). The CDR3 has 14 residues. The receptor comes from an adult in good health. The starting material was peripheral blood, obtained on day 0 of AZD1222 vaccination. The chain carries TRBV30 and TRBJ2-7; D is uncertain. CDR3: CAWSPPGNSYEQYF. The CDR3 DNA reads TGTGCCTGGAGTCCCCCCGGCAACTCCTACGAGCAGTACTTC. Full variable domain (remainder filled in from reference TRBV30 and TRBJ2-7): SQTIHQWPATLVQPVGSPLSLECTVEGTSNPNLYWYRQAAGRGLQLLFYSVGIGQISSEVPQNLSASRPQDRQFILSSKKLLLSDSGFYLCAWSPPGNSYEQYFGPGTRLTVT.